Shown below are 28 T cell receptor beta chains from a single sample sequenced in a study of T cell repertoires in cytomegalovirus infection. TCRdb reprocessed the reads via MiXCR and lists one record per CDR3 protein. The sample holds 310,000 or so distinct CDR3 sequences; roughly 23% are singletons and the top ten take 14%. Source material: PBMCs. The source of these receptors is a human donor in good health (CMV status not recorded). Some clones in this sample may be carry-over from other donors' samples.

This clonotype has just a few counts. The chain joins TRBV28 to TRBJ2-7; D may match TRBD1 or TRBD2 (5 bases each). The germline gives CDR1 MDHEN, CDR2 SYDVKM. V lost 2 bases and J lost 4, with 27 bases in between. The CDR3 is made up of 19 amino acids. CDR3 DNA: TGTGCCAGCAGTTTACCATATTCCGGGTCCCAAAGAGGGGTATACGAGCAGTACTTC. Translation gives CASSLPYSGSQRGVYEQYF.

The V and J genes are TRBV2 and TRBJ1-6; D unclear. The V gene lost 2 bases and the J gene lost 0 bases, with 8 bases spanning the gap. The CDR3 is 16 amino acids. CDR1 and CDR2 (germline): SNHLY, FYNNEI. CDR3 DNA sequence: TGTGCCAGCAGTGAAATCGAGAGCTCCTATAATTCACCCCTCCACTTT. Encoded protein: CASSEIESSYNSPLHF. Filled out from reference TRBV2 and TRBJ1-6, the complete variable domain reads EPEVTQTPSHQVTQMGQEVILRCVPISNHLYFYWYRQILGQKVEFLVSFYNNEISEKSEIFDDQFSVERPDGSNFTLKIRSTKLEDSAMYFCASSEIESSYNSPLHFGNGTRLTVT.

This clonotype was detected ten times or more. This chain connects TRBV7-2 to TRBJ2-5; TRBD1 might be the D (6 bases). Germline lookup yields CDR1 SGHTA and CDR2 FQGNSA. The CDR3 totals 16 residues. V was trimmed by 0 bases and J by 5 bases, leaving 16 bases between them. Here the CDR3 DNA reads TGTGCCAGCAGCTTAGCTCCCTGGGGGCAGGTGGAGACCCAGTACTTC. Protein product: CASSLAPWGQVETQYF.

This clonotype was picked up many times. The chain uses TRBV7-2 and TRBJ2-7, with D perhaps TRBD2 (6 bases). Trimming pared 5 bases from V and 7 bases from J, leaving 15 bases between. Germline assignment: CDR1 SGHTA and CDR2 FQGNSA. CDR3 length equals 13 residues. The chain's CDR3 is CASSKDGAGEQYF. DNA of the CDR3: TGTGCCAGCAGCAAGGACGGGGCGGGGGAGCAGTACTTC.

The chain employs TRBV15 and TRBJ2-5; D may be TRBD2 (6 bases). Germline V gene sequence: CDR1 LNHNV, CDR2 YYDKDF (reference sequence). The CDR3 contains 13 residues. Trimming cost V 5 bases and J 1 base, with 8 bases left between them. The CDR3 is CATSAGFQETQYF. The CDR3 bases are TGTGCCACCAGCGCGGGGTTCCAAGAGACCCAGTACTTC.

V usage is TRBV6-2 or TRBV6-3 and J usage is TRBJ2-7, with D possibly being TRBD1 (6 bases). This CDR3 contains 14 residues. V lost 6 bases and J lost 3, with 15 bases in between. Germline V gene sequence: CDR1 MNHEY, CDR2 SVGEGT. The CDR3 region is CASSRQVGLYEQYF. The DNA of the CDR3 is TGTGCCAGCAGCCGACAGGTAGGGCTCTACGAGCAGTACTTC.

This rearrangement joins TRBV20-1 to TRBJ2-3, with 7 bases that match TRBD2. With V trimmed by 6 bases and J by 0 bases, 3 bases remained unmatched. The CDR3 totals 13 residues. Germline CDR1 is DFQATT and CDR2 is SNEGSKA (reference sequence). The CDR3 loop reads CSAPAGSTDTQYF. Written as DNA, the CDR3 is TGCAGTGCGCCAGCGGGGAGCACAGATACGCAGTATTTT.

J is TRBJ2-5 and V is TRBV19, with unresolved D. V was shortened by 6 bases and J by 0 bases, with 5 bases between the two germline ends. The length of the CDR3 is 12 residues. Germline V CDR1 and CDR2: LNHDA, SQIVND (reference sequence). The CDR3 region has the DNA TGTGCCAGTAGCATGTACCAAGAGACCCAGTACTTC. Protein: CASSMYQETQYF.

The rearrangement joins TRBV12-3 or TRBV12-4 to TRBJ2-7, with unresolved D. V lost 0 bases, J lost 3 bases, and 9 bases lay in between. The CDR3 consists of 14 residues. The CDR3 nucleotides read TGTGCCAGCAGTTTAGCTGGCTTCCTCTACGAGCAGTACTTC. Amino acids: CASSLAGFLYEQYF.

The CDR3 is CASSFGRPASPQHF. The CDR3 coding sequence is TGTGCCAGCAGCTTTGGACGGCCGGCCTCGCCCCAGCATTTT. V usage is TRBV7-2 and J usage is TRBJ1-5; D is unclear. The V gene lost 3 bases and the J gene lost 9 bases, with 15 bases spanning the gap. This CDR3 spans 14 amino acids. CDR1 and CDR2 (germline): SGHTA, FQGNSA.

This clonotype was seen a handful of times. The J gene is TRBJ1-3, the V gene TRBV5-1, with 9 bases lining up with TRBD1. There are 18 residues in the CDR3. Germline loops: CDR1 SGHRS, CDR2 YFSETQ. J gave up 1 base and V 2 bases, and 10 bases lay outside the gene matches. In DNA, the CDR3 is TGCGCCAGCAGCTTTCAAATAACCGGGACAGGGTCTGGAAACACCATATATTTT. This codes for CASSFQITGTGSGNTIYF.

This clonotype has more than one count but fewer than ten. The rearrangement joins TRBV6-1 to TRBJ2-5; the match to TRBD1 covers 10 bases. The CDR3 spans 15 residues. Germline CDR1 reads MNHNS; CDR2 reads SASEGT. V was clipped by 6 bases and J by 5 bases; unmatched bases: 9. The CDR3 DNA reads TGTGCCAGCAGGGAGGGGACAGGGGAATGGGAGACCCAGTACTTC. This sequence encodes CASREGTGEWETQYF.

This clonotype was picked up a small number of times. The chain links TRBV29-1 to TRBJ2-1; the match to TRBD2 covers 7 bases. V lost 6 bases to trimming and J lost 10 bases; unmatched junction nucleotides: 3. The CDR3 contains 10 residues. CDR1 is SQVTM, CDR2 ANQGSEA, per germline. CDR3 protein: CSVSSGEQFF. CDR3 coding DNA: TGCAGCGTCTCTAGCGGAGAGCAGTTCTTC.

This clonotype has at least ten counts. V and J are TRBV7-6 and TRBJ1-2, with no clear D. The CDR3 length is 14 residues. Germline lookup yields CDR1 SGHVS and CDR2 FNYEAQ. V lost 5 bases and J 3 bases, leaving 13 bases between the germline ends. The CDR3 DNA reads as TGTGCCAGCAGCCGCGACCAATTAGACTATGGCTACACCTTC. Its protein product is CASSRDQLDYGYTF.

The CDR3 reads CASTQSVGNEQFF. The CDR3 DNA reads TGTGCCAGTACCCAATCGGTGGGCAATGAGCAGTTCTTC. The chain recombines TRBV19 with TRBJ2-1; unclear D gene. Germline V lookup: CDR1 LNHDA, CDR2 SQIVND (reference sequence). Trimming cost V 7 bases and J 6 bases, with 13 bases left between them. The CDR3 length is 13 residues.

Many counts were recorded for this clonotype. The chain joins TRBV7-6 to TRBJ2-1, with D unclear. V lost 5 bases and J 7 bases, leaving 15 bases between the germline ends. CDR3 length equals 14 residues. The germline CDR1 and CDR2 sequences are SGHVS and FNYEAQ. This CDR3 reads CASSASPVGNEQFF. The CDR3 nucleotides are TGTGCCAGCAGCGCCAGCCCAGTGGGGAATGAGCAGTTCTTC.

The V gene is TRBV5-3, the J gene TRBJ2-1; 8 bases are shared with TRBD2. TRBV5-3 is flagged as an ORF with uncertain function. V lost 8 bases, J lost 13 bases, and 14 bases stayed unmatched. The CDR3 extends over 13 amino acids. Here the CDR3 DNA reads TGTGCCAGCAGCACCTCGGGGGGGCTGAGACAGTTCTTC. It codes for CASSTSGGLRQFF.

This clonotype came up many times. The chain links TRBV7-9 to TRBJ1-2; 10 bases line up with TRBD1. V lost 1 base to trimming and J lost 7 bases; unmatched junction nucleotides: 3. From germline, CDR1 is SEHNR and CDR2 FQNEAQ (reference sequence). The CDR3 consists of 14 residues. The CDR3 nucleotides are TGTGCCAGCAGCTTAGACGGACAGGGGGGTGGCTACACCTTC. Translated: CASSLDGQGGGYTF.

V usage is TRBV28 and J usage is TRBJ2-1, with 10 bases that match TRBD2. Germline V lookup: CDR1 MDHEN, CDR2 SYDVKM. Germline trimming cut 5 bases from V and 4 bases from J; bases unmatched to any gene: 8. The CDR3 has 16 amino acids. The DNA for the CDR3 is TGTGCCAGCAGTCCCAAGAGCGGGAGGGGGTACAATGAGCAGTTCTTC. Amino acids: CASSPKSGRGYNEQFF.

This clonotype occurred many times. This chain links TRBV6-1 with TRBJ1-1; 8 bases agree with TRBD1. This CDR3 has 14 amino acids. Germline V CDR1 and CDR2: MNHNS, SASEGT. Losses at the gene ends were 5 bases for V and 4 bases for J; bases not matched to a gene: 6. The CDR3 loop reads CASSTTGAATEAFF. The CDR3 nucleotides read TGTGCCAGCAGTACGACAGGGGCTGCCACTGAAGCTTTCTTT.

The chain links TRBV6-1 to TRBJ2-5; a possible D gene is TRBD2 (6 bases). With 5 bases removed from V and 2 bases from J, the gap between germline ends came to 15 bases. From germline, CDR1 is MNHNS and CDR2 SASEGT. The CDR3 totals 15 residues. The chain's CDR3 is CASSRDGGPQETQYF. The CDR3 DNA reads TGTGCCAGCAGTCGGGACGGGGGACCGCAAGAGACCCAGTACTTC.

In this sample, this clonotype turned up a few times. The chain links TRBV20-1 to TRBJ1-6; 8 bases agree with TRBD1. Germline V CDR1 and CDR2: DFQATT, SNEGSKA (reference sequence). This CDR3 has 13 residues. J gave up 7 bases and V 3 bases, and 2 bases lay outside the gene matches. For the CDR3, the DNA is TGCAGTGCTAGGGACAGGGAAAATTCACCCCTCCACTTT. Translating gives CSARDRENSPLHF.

This clonotype was found a few times. The chain is built from TRBV5-3 and TRBJ2-2; 9 bases match TRBD2. TRBV5-3 is an ORF, with its function uncertain. The CDR3 consists of 18 residues. After removal of 1 base from V and 3 bases from J, the junction contained 10 bases not matched to a gene. The CDR3 region is CARSLPTGLARYTGELFF. CDR3 DNA sequence: TGTGCCAGAAGCTTGCCTACAGGACTAGCGCGGTACACCGGGGAGCTGTTTTTT.

The chain employs TRBV15 and TRBJ1-5; D unclear. Trimming cost V 6 bases and J 3 bases, with 6 bases left between them. This CDR3 is 12 amino acids long. Germline values: CDR1 LNHNV, CDR2 YYDKDF (reference sequence). CDR3 amino acids: CATRQSNQPQHF. DNA of the CDR3: TGTGCCACCAGACAGTCCAATCAGCCCCAGCATTTT.

This clonotype has just a few counts. The chain employs TRBV6-6 and TRBJ2-7; no clear D gene. Germline lookup yields CDR1 MNHNY and CDR2 SVGAGI (reference sequence). The CDR3 loop spans 12 amino acids. V lost 2 bases and J 4 bases, leaving 6 bases between the germline ends. The CDR3 region is CASSYPPYEQYF. The DNA of the CDR3 is TGTGCCAGCAGTTACCCCCCTTACGAGCAGTACTTC.

The CDR3 reads CASGTSDRGPEAFF. CDR3 DNA sequence: TGTGCCAGCGGTACCTCGGACAGGGGGCCTGAAGCTTTCTTT. V gene TRBV2 combines with J gene TRBJ1-1; TRBD1 aligns across 11 bases. This CDR3 has 14 residues. The germline V gene encodes CDR1 SNHLY and CDR2 FYNNEI. V lost 8 bases and J lost 6; bases outside the gene matches: 8.

The chain recombines TRBV7-9 with TRBJ1-5; D is ambiguous. The CDR3 consists of 14 residues. Germline V CDR1 and CDR2: SEHNR, FQNEAQ (reference sequence). V lost 7 bases, J lost 5 bases, and 15 bases lay in between. CDR3: CASTTTPFDQPQHF. The CDR3 nucleotides are TGTGCCAGCACCACGACCCCCTTTGATCAGCCCCAGCATTTT.

The chain has TRBV28 and TRBJ2-1, with D possibly TRBD2 on 5 matching bases. Germline CDR1 and CDR2: MDHEN and SYDVKM. This CDR3 spans 16 amino acids. With 7 bases removed from V and 2 bases from J, the gap between germline ends came to 18 bases. The CDR3 region is CASISRSGATYNEQFF. CDR3 DNA: TGTGCCAGCATAAGTCGGAGCGGAGCCACCTACAATGAGCAGTTCTTC.